These 23 T cell receptor beta chains share one sample of origin, sequenced in a study of neurological immune-mediated disorders. TCRdb reprocessed the 5' RACE reads via MiXCR and lists one record per CDR3 protein. The sample lists about 74,000 distinct CDR3 sequences; 5.2% were seen once. The sequencing sample was made of PBMCs. The receptors stem from a man between 18 and 35 years old with multiple sclerosis.

This clonotype was recorded at least ten times. The chain has TRBV21-1 and TRBJ2-7; TRBD1, the table's D call, was not compared with the DNA. TRBV21-1 has pseudogene status. There are 16 residues in the CDR3. The CDR3 DNA follows: TGTGCCAGCAGCTCCAGGGAATGGCAGGGTTTCTACGAGCAGTACTTC. It codes for CASSSREWQGFYEQYF.

This clonotype has ten or more counts. This chain joins TRBV24-1 and TRBJ2-4; D tentatively fits TRBD1 or TRBD2 (5 bases each). V was pared by 8 bases and J by 7 bases, with 14 bases between. CDR1 and CDR2 (germline): KGHDR, SFDVKD. The CDR3 extends over 13 amino acids. This CDR3 reads CATTHGTMNIQYF. CDR3 sequence (DNA): TGTGCCACCACCCATGGGACGATGAACATTCAGTACTTC.

Many counts were recorded for this clonotype. This chain connects TRBV5-1 to TRBJ2-1; weak D call: TRBD1 (5 bases). This CDR3 contains 15 residues. Germline CDR1 SGHRS, CDR2 YFSETQ. The V end lost 0 bases, the J end lost 7 bases, and 14 bases lay between the germline ends. CDR3 in amino acids: CASSLDGATRNEQFF. The CDR3 bases are TGCGCCAGCAGCTTGGATGGGGCAACAAGGAATGAGCAGTTCTTC.

This clonotype was found many times. The V call is TRBV5-1, the J call TRBJ2-3; 7 positions agree with TRBD1. The CDR3 is 14 amino acids. CDR1 and CDR2 from the germline V gene are SGHRS and YFSETQ. V lost 2 bases, J lost 2 bases, and 2 bases stayed unmatched. This chain's CDR3 is CASSLGQDTDTQYF. DNA of the CDR3: TGCGCCAGCAGCTTAGGACAGGACACAGATACGCAGTATTTT. Variable domain in full (rest from reference TRBV5-1 and TRBJ2-3): KAGVTQTPRYLIKTRGQQVTLSCSPISGHRSVSWYQQTPGQGLQFLFEYFSETQRNKGNFPGRFSGRQFSNSRSEMNVSTLELGDSALYLCASSLGQDTDTQYFGPGTRLTVL.

In this sample, this clonotype turned up many times. The chain carries TRBV6-5 and TRBJ1-3; D is uncertain. The CDR3 loop spans 13 amino acids. Germline CDR1 reads MNHEY; CDR2 reads SVGAGI. Trimming cost V 2 bases and J 1 base, with 3 bases left between them. The CDR3 DNA is TGTGCCAGCAGTTACAGGTCTGGAAACACCATATATTTT. Its translation: CASSYRSGNTIYF.

This clonotype was seen at least ten times. Germline and junction disagree at one end, which may indicate a read error. This rearrangement joins TRBV12-3 or TRBV12-4 to TRBJ2-7; 8 bases are shared with TRBD2. CDR3 length: 14 residues. Here the CDR3 reads CASSPWGGGPSQVF. The DNA for the CDR3 is TGTGCCAGCAGTCCCTGGGGCGGGGGGCCTTCTCAGGTCTTC.

This clonotype occurred many times. The rearrangement uses TRBV6-6 and TRBJ2-5, with D maybe TRBD1 (5 bases). CDR3 length: 13 amino acids. Trimming shortened V by 6 bases and J by 5 bases, and 13 bases separated the two germline ends. Germline values: CDR1 MNHNY, CDR2 SVGAGI (reference sequence). CDR3 sequence (DNA): TGTGCCAGCAGCGCGGTGGACATCGAGACCCAGTACTTC. It specifies CASSAVDIETQYF.

The rearrangement joins TRBV7-2 to TRBJ1-5; no clear D. There are 13 residues in the CDR3. V was pared by 5 bases and J by 7 bases, with 12 bases between. Germline CDR1 and CDR2: SGHTA and FQGNSA. In DNA form, the CDR3 reads TGTGCCAGCAGCCCCAAGTGGGGACAGCCCCAGCATTTT. This translates into CASSPKWGQPQHF. Using reference TRBV7-2 and TRBJ1-5 for the parts outside the CDR3, the full variable domain is GAGVSQSPSNKVTEKGKDVELRCDPISGHTALYWYRQSLGQGLEFLIYFQGNSAPDKSGLPSDRFSAERTGGSVSTLTIQRTQQEDSAVYLCASSPKWGQPQHFGDGTRLSIL.

Comments on this clonotype: At one boundary the junction diverges from the germline segment, which might be a read error. This chain connects TRBV20-1 to TRBJ2-1; 8 nucleotides line up with TRBD2. The V gene's germline CDR1 is DFQATT and CDR2 SNEGSKA (reference sequence). The CDR3 extends over 17 amino acids. CDR3 amino acids: CSAEGLEGGSSYNEQFF. DNA of the CDR3: TGCAGTGCTGAGGGACTAGAGGGAGGGTCCTCCTACAATGAGCAATTCTTC.

This clonotype was counted many times. This chain uses TRBV28 with TRBJ2-5; no firm D call. The CDR3 contains 12 residues. Per germline, CDR1 MDHEN and CDR2 SYDVKM. V lost 7 bases and J lost 5, with 11 bases in between. The CDR3 reads CASTSIRETQYF. The CDR3 DNA reads TGTGCCAGCACCAGCATTAGGGAGACCCAGTACTTC. Full variable domain (missing parts from reference TRBV28 and TRBJ2-5): DVKVTQSSRYLVKRTGEKVFLECVQDMDHENMFWYRQDPGLGLRLIYFSYDVKMKEKGDIPEGYSVSREKKERFSLILESASTNQTSMYLCASTSIRETQYFGPGTRLLVL.

This clonotype was counted at least ten times. The chain links TRBV5-5 to TRBJ1-1; D remains ambiguous. Trimming stripped 3 bases from V and 3 bases from J, with 9 bases between. The CDR3 extends over 13 amino acids. Germline V CDR1 and CDR2: SGHKS, YYEKEE (reference sequence). The CDR3 spells CASSSRLYTEAFF. CDR3 sequence (DNA): TGTGCCAGCAGCTCCCGACTGTACACTGAAGCTTTCTTT.

This clonotype has a count of ten or more. V gene TRBV7-2 combines with J gene TRBJ2-3; D may be TRBD1 or TRBD2 (6 bases each). The V end was cut by 5 bases, the J end by 7 bases, with 19 bases between. The CDR3 loop spans 15 amino acids. The germline CDR1 and CDR2 sequences are SGHTA and FQGNSA. CDR3 in DNA: TGTGCCAGCAGCCCGCGGGACACAGGTCGGCATACGCAGTATTTT. Protein sequence: CASSPRDTGRHTQYF.

This clonotype was recorded a few times. With a much larger clone just one base away, this may be a read error. J is TRBJ2-6 and V is TRBV6-6; 7 bases fit TRBD1. The CDR3 runs to 18 residues. Looked up from germline, CDR1 is MNHNY and CDR2 is SVGAGI (reference sequence). The CDR3 DNA reads TGTGCCAGCAGTTACCCCAGGGGGAGTTCTGCTGGGGCCAAAGTCCTGACTTTC. Its translation: CASSYPRGSSAGAKVLTF.

This clonotype was seen more than once but under ten times. A much larger clone sits a single nucleotide away, making a read error possible. V gene TRBV4-2 combines with J gene TRBJ2-1, with a tentative D call TRBD1 (5 bases). CDR1 and CDR2 from the germline V gene are LGHNA and YNFKEQ. The CDR3 runs 14 residues. The V gene lost 8 bases and the J gene lost 4 bases, with 15 bases spanning the gap. The CDR3 bases are TGTGCCAGCCCAGGACATGGAAAATACAATGAGCAGTTCTTC. It codes for CASPGHGKYNEQFF.

This clonotype came up many times. The chain recombines TRBV5-1 with TRBJ1-2; no definite D call. V lost 5 bases to trimming and J lost 4 bases, with 12 bases between them. Per the germline V gene, CDR1 is SGHRS and CDR2 is YFSETQ. This CDR3 comprises 13 residues. CDR3: CASSQTGVYGYTF. CDR3 DNA: TGCGCCAGCAGTCAAACGGGAGTCTATGGCTACACCTTC.

This clonotype was seen ten or more times. The V and J genes are TRBV20-1 and TRBJ2-1, with D possibly being TRBD1 (6 bases). Trimming removed 3 bases from V and 0 bases from J, with 15 bases in between. CDR3 length: 16 residues. Germline V gene sequence: CDR1 DFQATT, CDR2 SNEGSKA (reference sequence). The chain's CDR3 is CSARKTGIGSYNEQFF. In DNA, the CDR3 is TGCAGTGCTAGGAAAACAGGGATCGGCTCCTACAATGAGCAGTTCTTC.

Many counts were recorded for this clonotype. The V call is TRBV20-1, the J call TRBJ2-7, with a possible D match to TRBD1 (7 bases). Germline V CDR1 and CDR2: DFQATT, SNEGSKA (reference sequence). This CDR3 region has 14 residues. Trimming cost V 4 bases and J 3 bases, with 16 bases left between them. In DNA, the CDR3 is TGCAGTGCTATTAAAAGACAGGGAGGCTACGAGCAGTACTTC. Translation: CSAIKRQGGYEQYF.

This clonotype was recorded many times. The rearrangement links TRBV9 to TRBJ1-6; D uncertain. The V gene's germline CDR1 is SGDLS and CDR2 YYNGEE. Between the trimmed V and J ends, which lost 0 bases and 7 bases, there was a span of 8 bases. The CDR3 runs to 14 residues. CDR3 DNA sequence: TGTGCCAGCAGCGTAGACAGTGGGAATTCACCCCTCCACTTT. It codes for CASSVDSGNSPLHF.

This clonotype was observed many times. This chain joins TRBV6-1 and TRBJ1-1; 9 nucleotides match TRBD1. V shed 3 bases, J shed 4 bases, and the junction held 6 bases outside the gene matches. The CDR3 totals 15 residues. Germline CDR1 reads MNHNS; CDR2 reads SASEGT. CDR3 nucleotide sequence: TGTGCCAGCAGTGATCCTAGGACAGGGGTCACTGAAGCTTTCTTT. This gives the protein CASSDPRTGVTEAFF.

This clonotype appeared many times. This chain connects TRBV20-1 to TRBJ2-1; 12 nucleotides align to TRBD2. Germline CDR1 is DFQATT and CDR2 is SNEGSKA (reference sequence). The CDR3 loop spans 14 amino acids. DNA for the CDR3: TGCAGCCATCTGACTAGCGGGAGTCCGAATGAGCAGTTCTTC. It encodes CSHLTSGSPNEQFF.

This clonotype was seen ten or more times. The chain is built from TRBV20-1 and TRBJ2-1; 10 nucleotides agree with TRBD1. The CDR3 runs 14 residues. The V segment lost 4 bases and the J segment 5 bases; nucleotides outside the gene matches: 5. Germline V CDR1 and CDR2: DFQATT, SNEGSKA (reference sequence). As DNA, the CDR3 is TGCAGTGCTACCTCCGGGACAGGGGACAATGAGCAGTTCTTC. The encoded protein is CSATSGTGDNEQFF.

Many counts were recorded for this clonotype. The chain combines TRBV7-3 with TRBJ1-6; D unresolved. The CDR3 extends over 14 amino acids. Germline CDR1 and CDR2: SGHTA and FQGTGA. V lost 4 bases and J 5 bases, leaving 9 bases between the germline ends. CDR3 amino acids: CASSSPLHNSPLHF. Here the CDR3 DNA reads TGTGCCAGCAGCTCTCCATTGCATAATTCACCCCTCCACTTT. The entire variable domain, with the rest obtained from reference TRBV7-3 and TRBJ1-6, is as follows: GAGVSQTPSNKVTEKGKYVELRCDPISGHTALYWYRQSLGQGPEFLIYFQGTGAADDSGLPNDRFFAVRPEGSVSTLKIQRTERGDSAVYLCASSSPLHNSPLHFGNGTRLTVT.

In its sample, this clonotype was seen many times. The chain employs TRBV20-1 and TRBJ1-2; a weak D match, TRBD1 (5 bases). V lost 6 bases to trimming and J lost 4 bases, with 15 bases between them. The CDR3 covers 13 residues. The germline gives CDR1 DFQATT, CDR2 SNEGSKA (reference sequence). The CDR3 reads CSAPGPSAYGYTF. The CDR3 region has the DNA TGCAGTGCCCCGGGACCGTCGGCCTATGGCTACACCTTC.